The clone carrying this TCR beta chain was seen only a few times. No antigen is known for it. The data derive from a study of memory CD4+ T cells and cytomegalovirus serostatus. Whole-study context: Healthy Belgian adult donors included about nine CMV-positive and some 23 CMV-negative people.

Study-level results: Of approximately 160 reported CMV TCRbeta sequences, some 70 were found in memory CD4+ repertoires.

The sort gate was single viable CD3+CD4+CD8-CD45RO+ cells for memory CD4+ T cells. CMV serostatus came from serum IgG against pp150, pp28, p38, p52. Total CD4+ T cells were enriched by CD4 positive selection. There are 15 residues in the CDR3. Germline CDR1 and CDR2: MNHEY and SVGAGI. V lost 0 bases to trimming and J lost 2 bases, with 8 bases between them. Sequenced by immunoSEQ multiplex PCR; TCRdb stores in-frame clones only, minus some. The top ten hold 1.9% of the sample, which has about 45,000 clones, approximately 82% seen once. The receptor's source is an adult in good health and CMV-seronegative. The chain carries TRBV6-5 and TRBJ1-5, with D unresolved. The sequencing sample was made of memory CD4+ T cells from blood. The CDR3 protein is CASSYSGMGNQPQHF. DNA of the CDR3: TGTGCCAGCAGTTACTCAGGAATGGGCAATCAGCCCCAGCATTTT.